One sample yielded the 18 T cell receptor beta chains listed below, sequenced in a study of beta chain features in type 1 diabetes. Overall study results and limits: TCRB CDR3s from Type 1 diabetes patients were moderately but significantly shorter in all four CD4+ subsets.

The sequenced template was cDNA made from the entire isolated RNA. Clones were sequenced by immunoSEQ multiplex PCR, and TCRdb holds only the in-frame ones, with some missing. The top ten clones hold around 0.015% of a sample with 250,000 to 350,000 clones, 14% to 15% of them seen once. The antigens these receptors bind are not known. The specimen sequenced was naive CD4+ T cells from blood. Source of these receptors: a young man with type 1 diabetes.

The chain joins TRBV5-1 to TRBJ2-3; D is perhaps TRBD1 (5 bases). CDR1 and CDR2 (germline): SGHRS, YFSETQ. The V and J ends lost 0 bases and 0 bases respectively, with 8 bases between them. This CDR3 is built from 15 residues. CDR3: CASSLVGASTDTQYF. The CDR3 DNA reads TGCGCCAGCAGCTTGGTAGGGGCTAGCACAGATACGCAGTATTTT. The entire variable domain, with the rest obtained from reference TRBV5-1 and TRBJ2-3, is as follows: KAGVTQTPRYLIKTRGQQVTLSCSPISGHRSVSWYQQTPGQGLQFLFEYFSETQRNKGNFPGRFSGRQFSNSRSEMNVSTLELGDSALYLCASSLVGASTDTQYFGPGTRLTVL.

The chain links TRBV7-2 to TRBJ2-1; 11 positions match TRBD1. The length of the CDR3 is 15 residues. Germline CDR1 and CDR2: SGHTA and FQGNSA. After removal of 5 bases from V and 3 bases from J, the junction contained 3 bases not matched to a gene. CDR3 residues: CASSGQGAGYNEQFF. The CDR3 DNA reads as TGTGCCAGCAGCGGACAGGGGGCTGGCTACAATGAGCAGTTCTTC.

This clone was recorded a few times. The gene calls are TRBV7-9 and TRBJ2-1; 8 nucleotides line up with TRBD1. Per the germline V gene, CDR1 is SEHNR and CDR2 is FQNEAQ (reference sequence). The trim removed 3 bases at V and 8 bases at J, leaving 6 bases unmatched. The CDR3 is made up of 14 amino acids. CDR3 region: CASSFGQGLDEQFF. In DNA form, the CDR3 reads TGTGCCAGCAGCTTTGGACAGGGCTTGGATGAGCAGTTCTTC.

This sequence joins TRBV19 and TRBJ2-1, with TRBD1 as a possible D gene (6 bases). The CDR3 sequence is 15 residues long. Germline values: CDR1 LNHDA, CDR2 SQIVND (reference sequence). Trimming pared 2 bases from V and 7 bases from J, leaving 15 bases between. In nucleotides, the CDR3 is TGTGCCAGTAGTATATCGTTCGGGACAACAAATGAGCAGTTCTTC. Translating gives CASSISFGTTNEQFF.

This clone was seen only a few times. The chain joins TRBV27 to TRBJ2-1, with 11 bases aligning to TRBD2. This CDR3 is 15 amino acids long. The V segment lost 5 bases and the J segment 5 bases; nucleotides outside the gene matches: 5. Germline V gene data show CDR1 as MNHEY and CDR2 as SMNVEV (reference sequence). In DNA, the CDR3 is TGTGCCAGCAGTCGGACTAGCGGGTTTGACAATGAGCAGTTCTTC. This translates into CASSRTSGFDNEQFF.

The rearrangement uses TRBV7-9 and TRBJ2-5; no firm D call. Germline V gene lookup returns CDR1 SEHNR and CDR2 FQNEAQ (reference sequence). CDR3 length: 15 amino acids. V gave up 0 bases and J gave up 0 bases, with 8 bases separating them. The CDR3 DNA follows: TGTGCCAGCAGCTTAGCGCGGAGTTACCAAGAGACCCAGTACTTC. This encodes CASSLARSYQETQYF.

This clone appeared a few times. For the CDR3, the DNA is TGCGCCAGCAGCTTGAGCGCCCTTGGGGGGGACACCGGGGAGCTGTTTTTT. As protein: CASSLSALGGDTGELFF. The rearrangement joins TRBV5-1 to TRBJ2-2; 7 nucleotides match TRBD2. The CDR3 has 17 amino acids. J gave up 3 bases and V 1 base, and 9 bases lay outside the gene matches. Per germline, CDR1 SGHRS and CDR2 YFSETQ.

This clone was detected only a few times. V usage is TRBV28 and J usage is TRBJ2-7; 12 positions agree with TRBD1. The CDR3 covers 14 residues. Germline V gene lookup returns CDR1 MDHEN and CDR2 SYDVKM. V was clipped by 6 bases and J by 7 bases; unmatched bases: 7. CDR3 loop: CASRPGQGANEQYF. The CDR3 coding sequence is TGTGCCAGCAGGCCGGGACAGGGGGCGAATGAGCAGTACTTC.

The chain employs TRBV5-1 and TRBJ2-3, with D possibly matching TRBD1 (6 bases). V was trimmed by 2 bases and J by 2 bases, leaving 15 bases between them. Per germline, CDR1 SGHRS and CDR2 YFSETQ. The CDR3 runs 16 residues. Written as DNA, the CDR3 is TGCGCCAGCAGCTTCAGGGGCGTGCAGACCACAGATACGCAGTATTTT. This gives the protein CASSFRGVQTTDTQYF.

This clone showed up just a few times. This chain connects TRBV18 to TRBJ2-7; 10 bases map to TRBD1. This CDR3 spans 12 amino acids. J gave up 7 bases and V 6 bases, and 3 bases lay outside the gene matches. Germline CDR1 KGHSH, CDR2 LQKENI. CDR3 bases: TGTGCCAGCTCCCGGGACAGGGGAGAGCAGTACTTC. Protein sequence: CASSRDRGEQYF.

The chain carries TRBV2 and TRBJ2-1, with D possibly being TRBD2 (5 bases). The CDR3 length is 13 residues. Germline V gene data show CDR1 as SNHLY and CDR2 as FYNNEI. V lost 3 bases to trimming and J lost 7 bases, with 10 bases between them. For the CDR3, the DNA is TGTGCCAGCAGTGATCCGGGAAGGAATGAGCAGTTCTTC. Encoded protein: CASSDPGRNEQFF.

The chain employs TRBV11-2 and TRBJ2-3; 8 bases fit TRBD2. V was pared by 4 bases and J by 2 bases, with 5 bases of the junction left unmatched. The CDR3 is 15 residues long. Per the germline V gene, CDR1 is SGHAT and CDR2 is FQNNGV. CDR3 in DNA: TGTGCCAGCAGCTCCATAGCGGGGACCACAGATACGCAGTATTTT. It translates to CASSSIAGTTDTQYF.

The V and J genes are TRBV29-1 and TRBJ1-1; a weak D match, TRBD1 (6 bases). This CDR3 spans 13 amino acids. The germline gives CDR1 SQVTM, CDR2 ANQGSEA. V shed 8 bases and J shed 4 bases, with 17 bases lying between them. Here the CDR3 reads CSLPGASGTEAFF. The CDR3 nucleotides read TGCAGCCTACCAGGGGCGAGCGGCACTGAAGCTTTCTTT.

This clone was counted only a few times. The J gene is TRBJ2-2, the V gene TRBV28; 7 bases fit TRBD1. The length of the CDR3 is 14 residues. Germline lookup yields CDR1 MDHEN and CDR2 SYDVKM. Losses at the gene ends were 6 bases for V and 3 bases for J; bases not matched to a gene: 4. The CDR3 region has the DNA TGTGCCAGCAGGACGGGACAGCACACCGGGGAGCTGTTTTTT. Protein sequence: CASRTGQHTGELFF.

This clone was observed once. CDR3 nucleotides: TGTGCCAGCTCATCGGGACTTTTTCAGCCCCAGCATTTT. It specifies CASSSGLFQPQHF. The chain links TRBV18 to TRBJ1-5; tentative D call: TRBD1 (5 bases). V lost 5 bases to trimming and J lost 6 bases, with 11 bases between them. Germline CDR1 KGHSH, CDR2 LQKENI. This CDR3 spans 13 amino acids.

This clone was found a few times. The rearrangement joins TRBV2 to TRBJ2-5; D may be TRBD2 (5 bases). The germline V gene has CDR1 SNHLY and CDR2 FYNNEI. The CDR3 extends over 12 amino acids. V was pared by 6 bases and J by 8 bases, with 13 bases between. The CDR3 DNA reads as TGTGCCAGCAGAGCGGACGACGACACCCAGTACTTC. It is translated as CASRADDDTQYF.

The chain is built from TRBV5-1 and TRBJ2-7, with TRBD1 identical over 8 bases. This CDR3 comprises 15 residues. With V trimmed by 3 bases and J by 4 bases, 9 bases remained unmatched. CDR1 is SGHRS, CDR2 YFSETQ, per germline. CDR3 sequence reads: CASSSGQGSVYEQYF. CDR3 in DNA: TGCGCCAGCAGCTCCGGACAGGGCAGTGTGTACGAGCAGTACTTC.

This clone was counted a few times. The chain uses TRBV4-1 and TRBJ2-7; 8 bases align to TRBD2. The germline gives CDR1 MGHRA, CDR2 YSYEKL. This CDR3 spans 16 amino acids. Trimming cost V 0 bases and J 4 bases; bases outside gene matches: 8. The CDR3 region has the DNA TGCGCCAGCAGCCAAGAAGGACGGGGGGGCCGATACGAGCAGTACTTC. Amino acid sequence: CASSQEGRGGRYEQYF.